Reported below is one T cell receptor beta chain. Its binding antigen is unknown. No qualities accompany the bases; no much larger clone lies one base away. The sample originates from a study of Ad26.COV2.S vaccination and SARS-CoV-2 variants (dated by TCRdb to about 2021). Context from the whole study: Donors in the vaccine arm were drawn from COV1001, a phase I-IIa trial of Ad26.COV2.S in healthy adults that was multicentre, randomized, double-blind and placebo-controlled. Dosing of Ad26.COV2.S was intramuscular, at either 5x10^10 or 1x10^11 viral particles, delivered as one shot or as two shots spaced 56 days apart. TCRbeta repertoire sequencing was used to assess the specificity and breadth of SARS-CoV-2-reactive T cell receptors after Ad26.COV2.S vaccination. The TCR-sequenced set comprised about 32 samples: 19 Ad26.COV2.S vaccine recipients, 5 placebo recipients and 8 SARS-CoV-2 convalescent individuals. Participants in the trial were split at random into five groups of five each, receiving low-dose or high-dose Ad26.COV2.S once or twice, or else placebo on both occasions. Blinding of investigators to trial group allocation was maintained during experiments and outcome assessment. Study-wide conclusions, independent of this receptor: Non-spike TCR breadth was comparable between vaccine and placebo recipients, consistent with the vaccine containing only spike. After vaccination, spike-specific CD8+ and CD4+ T cell responses were reported to show substantial breadth. Ad26.COV2.S recipients had higher spike-specific TCR breadth than placebo recipients (P = 0.0014). It was noted by the authors that total T cell responses may have been underestimated by the TCR breadth and depth analyses. The study lacked the statistical power to compare responses across vaccine doses or regimens.

In light of the paper, this sample's treatment or condition label describes: roughly 19 received Ad26.COV2.S at low or high dose, single or two shots; 5 received placebo; per-sample allocation not given. Repertoires of vaccine and placebo recipients were sequenced from samples taken on day 63 after the first injection. In Cohort 1b, 20 to 25 adults aged 18-55 years were enrolled at a single site in Boston, USA, between 29 July and 7 August 2020. Ad26.COV2.S consisted of a replication-incompetent adenovirus type 26 vector by which a prefusion-stabilized SARS-CoV-2 spike protein from the original Wuhan strain was expressed. TCRbeta CDR3 regions were sequenced with the immunoSEQ Assay. After extraction, genomic DNA underwent amplification by bias-controlled multiplex PCR, followed by high-throughput sequencing. On the study's bioinformatics: Collapsing and filtering of sequences were performed to quantify the absolute abundance of each unique TCRbeta CDR3 region. Usable DNA was measured by amplifying reference genes present in all nucleated cells, and TCRbeta template counts were normalized to that usable DNA to estimate T cell fraction. Repertoire TCRs were annotated as SARS-CoV-2-specific when V gene, CDR3 amino acid sequence and J gene were exactly matched to a known reactive TCR set. The reference SARS-CoV-2 TCR set was derived from MIRA and filtered for enrichment in COVID-19-positive ImmuneCODE repertoires, a step that removed public or cross-reactive TCRs. Drawing on the MIRA antigens, annotated TCRs were analysed further at the level of specific ORF or position within ORF. Depth was the summed frequency of annotated unique rearrangements, while breadth was defined as annotated unique rearrangements over total unique productive rearrangements. Two-sided Wilcoxon rank-sum tests were used to compare TCR breadth between groups. The table comes from immuneACCESS by way of TCRdb, which keeps in-frame sequences with V and J called. Part of the clones is missing from these tables; in studies checked, under half for an unresolved V gene and the rest for unknown reasons. Clone size and the V and J calls come from that table; the DNA yielded D and trimming. Here the sample has hundreds of thousands of clones; about 89% occur a single time. The ten biggest clones cover 2.5% to 3.5% of the sample.

Trimming takes 2 bases from V and 1 base from J, and the germline ends sit 8 bases apart. From a lookup of the germline V gene, CDR1 and CDR2 are MGHRA and YSYEKL. The CDR3 runs 14 amino acids, cysteine and phenylalanine included. Only the CDR3 region is kept as DNA, spanning 42 bases read in frame from base 1. The sequence came from a person between 18 and 60 years old who received the Ad26.COV2.S COVID-19 vaccine or a placebo. The sequencing here drew on peripheral blood, taken in a trial of Ad26.COV2.S vaccine versus placebo. The sequence links TRBV4-1 to TRBJ1-1; the D gene cannot be named for sure. The CDR3 protein: CASSQSQGNTEAFF. At the DNA level, the sequence is TGCGCCAGCAGCCAATCCCAAGGGAACACTGAAGCTTTCTTT.